This T cell receptor beta chain was recovered during a study of T cells expressing NK-cell markers. Study context: The authors derived TCR beta repertoires from sorted CD3+CD56+NKG2C+, CD3+CD56+NKG2C- and CD3+CD56-NKG2C+ T cells.

Details on this clonotype: Its specificity is not known.

The CDR3 has 17 amino acids. Looked up from germline, CDR1 is DFQATT and CDR2 is SNEGSKA (reference sequence). Each CDR3 protein gets one entry in TCRdb, which reprocessed the 5' RACE reads and gives no DNA. The data show about 380,000 distinct CDR3 sequences, and the top ten clones hold roughly 5.5%. Study-level points and caveats: Leadership of the CD3+CD56-NKG2C+ fraction also belonged to these clonotypes in several donors. CD8+ T cells in over 5 donors included dominant NKG2C+ clonotypes at roughly 1.0-7.0%.

J is TRBJ2-3 and V is TRBV20-1; lacking DNA, the TRBD2 call made by TCRdb goes unchecked. The sequencing sample was made of blood T cells: a sorted CD56 or NKG2C T cell subset, CD4+ or CD8+ T cells, or bulk PBMC T cells (not recorded which). The origin of this receptor is a man between 18 and 69 years old in good health. The CDR3 region is CSASRLRLAGGTDTQYF.